The 32 T cell receptor beta chains presented below share a single source sample, sequenced in a study of T cells in Graves' hyperthyroidism and ophthalmopathy. RNA transcripts were the template for amplifying TCR beta CDR3 regions. Carried out on the TCR CDR3, a first-round RT-PCR used the HTBI primer set. TCRdb reanalysed the multiplex PCR reads using MiXCR and keeps one entry per CDR3 protein. The top ten clones hold 34% of a sample with about 640,000 distinct CDR3 sequences, around 20% of them seen once. The sequencing sample was made of blood. These receptors originate from a man aged 25-45 years with Graves' ophthalmopathy.

The chain combines TRBV7-9 with TRBJ2-1, with TRBD2 matching over 15 bases. This CDR3 is 16 amino acids long. The trim removed 5 bases at V and 9 bases at J, leaving 8 bases unmatched. The germline V gene encodes CDR1 SEHNR and CDR2 FQNEAQ (reference sequence). CDR3 coding DNA: TGTGCCAGCAGCCCCCGGACTAGCGGGAGGGCGGGTGAGCAGTTCTTC. Its translation is CASSPRTSGRAGEQFF.

The gene calls are TRBV19 and TRBJ1-1, with TRBD1 as a possible D gene (6 bases). V lost 7 bases, J lost 12 bases, and 24 bases lay in between. The CDR3 spans 14 residues. CDR1 and CDR2 (germline): LNHDA, SQIVND (reference sequence). CDR3 sequence reads: CASTRGPGGTVTFF. CDR3 in DNA: TGTGCCAGTACCCGCGGGCCGGGGGGCACAGTAACTTTCTTT.

The V gene is TRBV5-1, the J gene TRBJ2-3; a weak D match, TRBD1 (6 bases). Trimming removed 4 bases from V and 7 bases from J, with 16 bases in between. The CDR3 runs to 14 residues. Germline loops: CDR1 SGHRS, CDR2 YFSETQ. CDR3 amino acids: CASSQESWGHTQYF. Written as DNA, the CDR3 is TGCGCCAGCAGCCAAGAGTCGTGGGGGCATACGCAGTATTTT.

This clonotype was detected ten times or more. V is TRBV11-2 and J is TRBJ2-1, with D possibly TRBD1 on 5 matching bases. V was cut by 5 bases and J by 10 bases, with 15 bases left in between. This CDR3 has 13 amino acids. The V gene's germline CDR1 is SGHAT and CDR2 FQNNGV. This chain's CDR3 is CASSPWTREEQFF. For the CDR3, the DNA is TGTGCCAGCAGCCCCTGGACACGAGAAGAGCAGTTCTTC. The full variable domain, in which reference TRBV11-2 and TRBJ2-1 provide the parts outside the CDR3, is EAGVAQSPRYKIIEKRQSVAFWCNPISGHATLYWYQQILGQGPKLLIQFQNNGVVDDSQLPKDRFSAERLKGVDSTLKIQPAKLEDSAVYLCASSPWTREEQFFGPGTRLTVL.

This clonotype showed up just once. Since a much larger clone is just one base distant, this may be a read error. V is TRBV6-5 and J is TRBJ1-1; perhaps TRBD1 as D (6 bases). Germline CDR1 MNHEY, CDR2 SVGAGI. The CDR3 consists of 14 residues. V gave up 4 bases and J gave up 4 bases, with 13 bases separating them. CDR3: CASSSVGASTEAFF. The CDR3 nucleotides are TGTGCCAGCAGTTCGGTGGGGGCGAGCACTGAAGCTTTCTTT.

This clonotype was recorded at least ten times. This rearrangement joins TRBV6-2 or TRBV6-3 to TRBJ1-1; maybe TRBD1 (6 bases). V was cut by 0 bases and J by 6 bases, with 11 bases left in between. The length of the CDR3 is 14 residues. Per the germline V gene, CDR1 is MNHEY and CDR2 is SVGEGT. The DNA for the CDR3 is TGTGCCAGCAGTTACTCGTTACAGGGAGCTGAAGCTTTCTTT. Translated, it gives CASSYSLQGAEAFF.

This clonotype appeared a single time. V gene TRBV30 combines with J gene TRBJ1-2; D possibly corresponds to TRBD1 (5 bases). CDR3 length equals 15 residues. Germline V lookup: CDR1 GTSNPN, CDR2 SVGIG (reference sequence). The V end was cut by 0 bases, the J end by 0 bases, with 11 bases between. The CDR3 loop is CAWSVLGRANYGYTF. The CDR3 DNA follows: TGTGCCTGGAGTGTACTAGGCAGGGCTAACTATGGCTACACCTTC.

There are a few counts of this clonotype. The chain recombines TRBV7-9 with TRBJ2-2; 8 nucleotides align to TRBD2. The CDR3 extends over 16 amino acids. Germline values: CDR1 SEHNR, CDR2 FQNEAQ (reference sequence). The ends lost 2 bases at V and 7 bases at J; junction bases unmatched: 9. The CDR3 bases are TGTGCCAGCAGCTTAAAGGCTAGCGGGTTAGGCGGGGAGCTGTTTTTT. It encodes CASSLKASGLGGELFF.

The chain combines TRBV5-5 with TRBJ1-3; D remains ambiguous. Germline assignment: CDR1 SGHKS and CDR2 YYEKEE (reference sequence). The CDR3 loop spans 13 amino acids. Between the trimmed V and J ends, which lost 4 bases and 0 bases, there was a span of 5 bases. The DNA of the CDR3 is TGTGCCAGCAGCCTATTCTCTGGAAACACCATATATTTT. Translation: CASSLFSGNTIYF.

This clonotype was seen ten or more times. The gene calls are TRBV24-1 and TRBJ2-7; the match to TRBD1 covers 9 bases. V was clipped by 6 bases and J by 1 base; unmatched bases: 3. CDR3 length equals 14 residues. From germline, CDR1 is KGHDR and CDR2 SFDVKD. The CDR3 here is CATSKGQGSYEQYF. CDR3 in DNA: TGTGCCACCAGTAAAGGACAGGGGTCCTACGAGCAGTACTTC.

This clonotype has a count of ten or more. This CDR3 is CASTSTGGVPLSEQFF. For the CDR3, the DNA is TGTGCCAGCACCTCCACCGGGGGGGTCCCCCTTAGTGAGCAGTTCTTC. The chain recombines TRBV28 with TRBJ2-1, with 8 bases fitting TRBD2. This CDR3 region has 16 residues. Germline trimming cut 7 bases from V and 9 bases from J; bases unmatched to any gene: 17. Germline V gives CDR1 MDHEN, CDR2 SYDVKM.

In its sample, this clonotype was seen many times. The chain combines TRBV11-2 with TRBJ2-3; a possible D gene is TRBD2 (5 bases). Trimming shortened V by 5 bases and J by 5 bases, and 14 bases separated the two germline ends. The germline CDR1 and CDR2 sequences are SGHAT and FQNNGV. This CDR3 spans 14 amino acids. CDR3: CASSPPGSLDTQYF. In nucleotides, the CDR3 is TGTGCCAGCAGCCCCCCGGGATCTTTAGATACGCAGTATTTT.

This clonotype was recorded many times. This chain links TRBV7-9 with TRBJ2-1, with D maybe TRBD2 (6 bases). In germline, CDR1 is SEHNR, CDR2 FQNEAQ (reference sequence). This CDR3 is built from 11 residues. The V gene lost 5 bases and the J gene lost 14 bases, with 13 bases spanning the gap. The CDR3 loop reads CASSAGTSKFF. The DNA for the CDR3 is TGTGCCAGCAGCGCCGGGACTTCGAAGTTCTTC.

The sample holds a few counts of this clonotype. This chain connects TRBV27 to TRBJ2-1; no clear D. Trimming took off 7 bases at V and 4 bases at J, with 5 bases between the two ends. The CDR3 has 11 amino acids. Germline CDR1 and CDR2: MNHEY and SMNVEV (reference sequence). CDR3: CASNKYNEQFF. The CDR3 coding sequence is TGTGCCAGCAACAAATACAATGAGCAGTTCTTC.

This clonotype came up many times. The chain joins TRBV6-1 to TRBJ1-1; TRBD1 is a possible D gene (5 bases). Germline V CDR1 and CDR2: MNHNS, SASEGT. V was trimmed by 3 bases and J by 4 bases, leaving 12 bases between them. CDR3 length: 14 residues. The CDR3 nucleotides read TGTGCCAGCAGTGAGCCAGGGAAGGGCACTGAAGCTTTCTTT. This codes for CASSEPGKGTEAFF.

This clonotype was picked up many times. CDR3 amino acids: CASSPETSGSGEQFF. DNA for the CDR3: TGTGCCAGCTCACCGGAGACTAGCGGGTCGGGTGAGCAGTTCTTC. The chain uses TRBV18 and TRBJ2-1; 10 bases map to TRBD2. This CDR3 spans 15 amino acids. The germline V gene encodes CDR1 KGHSH and CDR2 LQKENI. Trimming removed 3 bases from V and 9 bases from J; junction bases left unmatched: 8.

The rearrangement joins TRBV7-2 to TRBJ2-5; TRBD2 matches at 7 bases. Losses at the gene ends were 4 bases for V and 3 bases for J; bases not matched to a gene: 5. This CDR3 has 14 amino acids. The V gene's germline CDR1 is SGHTA and CDR2 FQGNSA. This chain's CDR3 is CASSSSGGEETQYF. The CDR3 DNA is TGTGCCAGCAGCTCGTCTGGGGGGGAAGAGACCCAGTACTTC. The variable domain in full, completed from reference TRBV7-2 and TRBJ2-5, reads GAGVSQSPSNKVTEKGKDVELRCDPISGHTALYWYRQSLGQGLEFLIYFQGNSAPDKSGLPSDRFSAERTGGSVSTLTIQRTQQEDSAVYLCASSSSGGEETQYFGPGTRLLVL.

The chain joins TRBV11-1 to TRBJ2-3, with 7 bases identical to TRBD2. Trimming removed 5 bases from V and 3 bases from J; junction bases left unmatched: 8. This CDR3 is 15 amino acids long. Germline V gene sequence: CDR1 SGHAT, CDR2 FQDESV (reference sequence). CDR3 sequence reads: CASSALALITDTQYF. DNA for the CDR3: TGTGCCAGCAGCGCACTAGCGCTAATTACAGATACGCAGTATTTT.

This clonotype was recorded a few times. The gene calls are TRBV12-3 or TRBV12-4 and TRBJ2-3, with TRBD1 matching 8 bases. This CDR3 is 14 amino acids long. J was trimmed by 10 bases and V by 1 base; bases with no gene match: 7. DNA for the CDR3: TGTGCCAGCAGTTTAGGACAGGGGCTCGGTCCGCAGTATTTT. Translation: CASSLGQGLGPQYF.

This chain uses TRBV4-1 with TRBJ1-1; no clear D gene. Trimming removed 0 bases from V and 0 bases from J, with 11 bases in between. Germline assignment: CDR1 MGHRA and CDR2 YSYEKL. The CDR3 loop spans 16 amino acids. CDR3 in DNA: TGCGCCAGCAGCCAAGATAATCGGGCCATGAACACTGAAGCTTTCTTT. This encodes CASSQDNRAMNTEAFF.

On this clonotype: A much larger clone lies one base from this, so it may be a read error. This sequence joins TRBV5-1 and TRBJ2-3; D may be TRBD1 (6 bases). The tail of the sequence fits TRBJ1-5 better, so the J call may be wrong. Germline values: CDR1 SGHRS, CDR2 YFSETQ. The CDR3 is 14 amino acids. The DNA of the CDR3 is TGCGCCAGCAGCGATACAGGGATAACAGATACGCAGCATTTT. Residues: CASSDTGITDTQHF.

The V call is TRBV19, the J call TRBJ2-2; D call uncertain. V lost 8 bases and J 5 bases, leaving 9 bases between the germline ends. Germline V gene lookup returns CDR1 LNHDA and CDR2 SQIVND (reference sequence). The CDR3 is 12 residues long. CDR3 protein: CASPALTGELFF. The CDR3 nucleotides are TGTGCCAGTCCGGCTTTAACCGGGGAGCTGTTTTTT.

The sample holds many counts of this clonotype. A much larger clone lies one base from this, so it may be a read error. The gene calls are TRBV3-1 and TRBJ1-1; 8 bases align to TRBD1. CDR1 is LGHDT, CDR2 YNNKEL, per germline (reference sequence). The CDR3 is 14 residues long. CDR3 sequence: CAGSPGTGNTEAFF. CDR3 DNA: TGTGCCGGCAGCCCCGGGACAGGGAACACTGAAGCTTTCTTT.

This clonotype was counted ten times or more. This rearrangement joins TRBV7-2 to TRBJ2-3, with 8 bases aligning to TRBD2. The J segment lost 3 bases and the V segment lost 4 bases, leaving 6 bases of the junction unmatched. Germline CDR1 reads SGHTA; CDR2 reads FQGNSA. This CDR3 spans 15 amino acids. The DNA for the CDR3 is TGTGCCAGCAGCTACCGGGAGGGGGGAACAGATACGCAGTATTTT. It yields the protein CASSYREGGTDTQYF.

This chain uses TRBV3-1 with TRBJ2-7, with 12 bases aligning to TRBD2. The CDR3 has 21 residues. Germline loops: CDR1 LGHDT, CDR2 YNNKEL (reference sequence). V was clipped by 0 bases and J by 2 bases; unmatched bases: 17. The CDR3 sequence: CASSQDEGLAGGPEAAYEQYF. CDR3 nucleotides: TGTGCCAGCAGCCAAGATGAAGGGCTAGCGGGAGGGCCTGAAGCAGCCTACGAGCAGTACTTC.

This clonotype was counted many times. V and J are TRBV7-9 and TRBJ2-7; 9 bases fit TRBD2. Germline lookup yields CDR1 SEHNR and CDR2 FQNEAQ (reference sequence). The CDR3 is 14 amino acids. Germline trimming cut 7 bases from V and 4 bases from J; bases unmatched to any gene: 8. CDR3 DNA sequence: TGTGCCAGCACCAGCGGGGGGAGTTCTTACGAGCAGTACTTC. This codes for CASTSGGSSYEQYF.

Turning to this clonotype: The CDR3 ends on some other residue instead of the conserved phenylalanine or tryptophan, so this is likely a read error. This chain uses TRBV6-5 with TRBJ2-1; D is ambiguous. This CDR3 contains 19 residues. Germline V lookup: CDR1 MNHEY, CDR2 SVGAGI. V shed 0 bases and J shed 0 bases, with 18 bases lying between them. The CDR3 region has the DNA TGTGCCAGCAGTTACTCTCTAGGCAGTCCTCTTAGCTCCTACAATGAGCAGTTCTCC. The encoded protein is CASSYSLGSPLSSYNEQFS.

This clonotype was seen a handful of times. This rearrangement joins TRBV28 to TRBJ1-5, with D hard to call. The CDR3 has 13 residues. CDR1 is MDHEN, CDR2 SYDVKM, per germline. Trimming pared 5 bases from V and 1 base from J, leaving 6 bases between. CDR3 in DNA: TGTGCCAGCAGTCGTTTAAGCAATCAGCCCCAGCATTTT. This sequence encodes CASSRLSNQPQHF.

This clonotype was seen ten or more times. Here the CDR3 reads CASSLPGQGAGEQFF. In DNA form, the CDR3 reads TGCGCCAGCAGCTTGCCGGGACAGGGGGCTGGTGAGCAGTTCTTC. This sequence joins TRBV5-1 and TRBJ2-1; 12 nucleotides align to TRBD1. CDR1 is SGHRS and CDR2 is YFSETQ in the germline V gene. The V gene end was trimmed by 1 base and the J gene end by 9 bases; junction bases not matched to a gene: 5. This CDR3 region has 15 residues.

There are a few counts of this clonotype. J is TRBJ2-3 and V is TRBV18, with 8 bases that match TRBD2. The CDR3 consists of 15 residues. From germline, CDR1 is KGHSH and CDR2 LQKENI. V lost 0 bases, J lost 2 bases, and 1 base stayed unmatched. CDR3 sequence (DNA): TGTGCCAGCTCACCACCAGCGGGGGCCACAGATACGCAGTATTTT. It is translated as CASSPPAGATDTQYF.

The genes are TRBV6-1 and TRBJ2-5; D not resolved. In germline, CDR1 is MNHNS, CDR2 SASEGT. The CDR3 runs 14 residues. Trimming shortened V by 2 bases and J by 1 base, and 8 bases separated the two germline ends. The CDR3 region is CASSEPRSQETQYF. DNA of the CDR3: TGTGCCAGCAGTGAACCGCGCAGCCAAGAGACCCAGTACTTC.

CDR3 nucleotide sequence: TGTGCCAGCAGCTTGGACGCCCATGAGCAGTTCTTC. Residues: CASSLDAHEQFF. The chain couples TRBV7-8 to TRBJ2-1; no firm D call. Looked up from germline, CDR1 is SGHVS and CDR2 is FQNEAQ. Between the trimmed V and J ends, which lost 3 bases and 8 bases, there was a span of 8 bases. The CDR3 runs 12 residues. The full variable domain, in which reference TRBV7-8 and TRBJ2-1 provide the parts outside the CDR3, is GAGVSQSPRYKVAKRGQDVALRCDPISGHVSLFWYQQALGQGPEFLTYFQNEAQLDKSGLPSDRFFAERPEGSVSTLKIQRTQQEDSAVYLCASSLDAHEQFFGPGTRLTVL.